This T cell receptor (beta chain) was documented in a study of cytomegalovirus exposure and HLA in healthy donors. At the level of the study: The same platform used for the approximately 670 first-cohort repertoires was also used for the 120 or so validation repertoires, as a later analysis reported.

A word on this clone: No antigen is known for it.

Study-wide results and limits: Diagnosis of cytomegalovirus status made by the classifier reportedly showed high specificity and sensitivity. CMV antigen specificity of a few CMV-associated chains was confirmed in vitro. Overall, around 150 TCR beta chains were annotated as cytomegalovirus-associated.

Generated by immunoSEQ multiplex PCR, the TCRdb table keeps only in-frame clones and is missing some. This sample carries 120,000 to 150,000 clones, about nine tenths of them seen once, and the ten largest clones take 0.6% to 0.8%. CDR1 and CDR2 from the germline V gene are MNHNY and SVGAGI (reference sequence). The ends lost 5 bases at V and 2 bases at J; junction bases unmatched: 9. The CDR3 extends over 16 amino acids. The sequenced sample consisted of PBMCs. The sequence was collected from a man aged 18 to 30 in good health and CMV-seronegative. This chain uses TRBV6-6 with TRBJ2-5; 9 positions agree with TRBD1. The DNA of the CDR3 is TGTGCCAGCAGTACGGACAGGGGTTCGTCACAAGAGACCCAGTACTTC. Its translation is CASSTDRGSSQETQYF.